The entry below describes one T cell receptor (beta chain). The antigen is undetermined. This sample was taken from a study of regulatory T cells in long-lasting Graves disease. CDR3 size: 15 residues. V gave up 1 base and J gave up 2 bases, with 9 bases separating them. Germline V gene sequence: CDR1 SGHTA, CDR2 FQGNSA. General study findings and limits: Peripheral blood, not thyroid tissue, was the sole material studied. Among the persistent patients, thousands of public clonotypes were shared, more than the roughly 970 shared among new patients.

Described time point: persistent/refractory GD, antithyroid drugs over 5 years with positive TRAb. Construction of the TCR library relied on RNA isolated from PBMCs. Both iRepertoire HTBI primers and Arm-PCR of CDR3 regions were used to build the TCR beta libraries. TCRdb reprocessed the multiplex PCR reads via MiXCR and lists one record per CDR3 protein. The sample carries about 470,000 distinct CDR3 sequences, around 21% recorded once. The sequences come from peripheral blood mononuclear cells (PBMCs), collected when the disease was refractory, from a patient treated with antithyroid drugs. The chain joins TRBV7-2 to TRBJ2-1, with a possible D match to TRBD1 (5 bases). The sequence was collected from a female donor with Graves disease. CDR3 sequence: CASSLEGRTYNEQFF. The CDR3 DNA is TGTGCCAGCAGCTTAGAGGGGCGGACCTACAATGAGCAGTTCTTC.